The 21 T cell receptor beta chains below were found in one sample sequenced in a study of cytomegalovirus exposure and HLA in healthy donors. Repertoires were generated with immunoSEQ multiplex PCR, while TCRdb's copy carries only in-frame clones and drops some. This table holds roughly 60,000 clones, 92% found once. Sequencing was done on a sample of PBMCs. These receptors were taken from a woman aged 18 to 35 in good health and CMV-seronegative.

The chain joins TRBV6-6 to TRBJ2-3; unclear D gene. Germline CDR1 is MNHNY and CDR2 is SVGAGI (reference sequence). The CDR3 loop spans 15 amino acids. Trimming left V 2 bases short and J 1 base short, with 10 bases between. The CDR3 region is CASSYPQVGTDTQYF. The CDR3 DNA follows: TGTGCCAGCAGTTACCCGCAGGTCGGCACAGATACGCAGTATTTT.

CDR3 loop: CASRPDPYTRNGYTF. The CDR3 bases are TGTGCCAGCAGGCCAGACCCTTATACCAGGAATGGCTACACCTTC. V gene TRBV27 combines with J gene TRBJ1-2; D not certain. Germline CDR1 MNHEY, CDR2 SMNVEV (reference sequence). This CDR3 is built from 15 residues. Trimming took off 6 bases at V and 6 bases at J, with 20 bases between the two ends.

The DNA for the CDR3 is TGTGCCAGCAGCCCGACGGCAGGGGAGCCTGAAGCTTTCTTT. It specifies CASSPTAGEPEAFF. V and J are TRBV5-4 and TRBJ1-1; tentative D call: TRBD1 (6 bases). Between the trimmed V and J ends, which lost 4 bases and 6 bases, there was a span of 16 bases. The CDR3 has 14 amino acids. CDR1 and CDR2 from the germline V gene are SGHNT and YYREEE (reference sequence).

The rearrangement links TRBV27 to TRBJ1-5, with 7 nucleotides matching TRBD1. The V and J ends lost 4 bases and 2 bases, in that order; junction bases with no gene match: 11. Germline V CDR1 and CDR2: MNHEY, SMNVEV (reference sequence). The CDR3 runs to 17 residues. In DNA form, the CDR3 reads TGTGCCAGCAGTTCCCGTCAGGGGGTGGGTGGCAATCAGCCCCAGCATTTT. Its translation is CASSSRQGVGGNQPQHF.

The chain carries TRBV4-1 and TRBJ2-7, with D possibly being TRBD1 (5 bases). This CDR3 has 16 residues. V was pared by 2 bases and J by 3 bases, with 17 bases between. Per germline, CDR1 MGHRA and CDR2 YSYEKL. For the CDR3, the DNA is TGCGCCAGCAGCCAAAGTGGGCAGGGTCTGAGCTACGAGCAGTACTTC. It translates to CASSQSGQGLSYEQYF.

The J gene is TRBJ1-3, the V gene TRBV19; D call uncertain. V lost 0 bases, J lost 0 bases, and 12 bases lay in between. The CDR3 is made up of 17 amino acids. CDR1 and CDR2 (germline): LNHDA, SQIVND (reference sequence). This CDR3 reads CASSIEGRRSSGNTIYF. As DNA, the CDR3 is TGTGCCAGTAGTATAGAAGGCCGGCGGAGCTCTGGAAACACCATATATTTT. Based on the CDR3 plus reference TRBV19 and TRBJ1-3, the full variable domain is DGGITQSPKYLFRKEGQNVTLSCEQNLNHDAMYWYRQDPGQGLRLIYYSQIVNDFQKGDIAEGYSVSREKKESFPLTVTSAQKNPTAFYLCASSIEGRRSSGNTIYFGEGSWLTVV.

The chain carries TRBV7-2 and TRBJ2-5; the D gene is possibly TRBD1 (6 bases). The CDR3 contains 15 residues. CDR1 is SGHTA and CDR2 is FQGNSA in the germline V gene. V gave up 1 base and J gave up 5 bases, with 14 bases separating them. CDR3 nucleotides: TGTGCCAGCAGCTTAGACAGGGTGTTGGGGGAGACCCAGTACTTC. It is translated as CASSLDRVLGETQYF.

CDR3 sequence (DNA): TGTGCCAGCAGCCTATATCGGGACAGGGCGGGCGAGCAGTACTTC. Translating gives CASSLYRDRAGEQYF. V is TRBV7-8 and J is TRBJ2-7; 9 nucleotides agree with TRBD1. The CDR3 runs to 15 residues. Germline V gene lookup returns CDR1 SGHVS and CDR2 FQNEAQ. Trimming removed 5 bases from V and 6 bases from J; junction bases left unmatched: 11.

This chain uses TRBV6-6 with TRBJ1-2; TRBD1 matches 7 bases. The length of the CDR3 is 13 residues. Germline V gene data show CDR1 as MNHNY and CDR2 as SVGAGI (reference sequence). V shed 6 bases and J 7 bases; nucleotides not matched to a gene: 8. The CDR3 DNA follows: TGTGCCAGCAGCCAGACAGGGTCTGGTGGCTACACCTTC. It translates to CASSQTGSGGYTF.

The gene calls are TRBV6-5 and TRBJ1-4, with D perhaps TRBD1 (6 bases). CDR1 is MNHEY and CDR2 is SVGAGI in the germline V gene. This CDR3 is built from 15 residues. The V end lost 4 bases, the J end lost 6 bases, and 15 bases lay between the germline ends. CDR3 amino acids: CASSSRGRGYEKLFF. The CDR3 DNA follows: TGTGCCAGCAGTTCACGAGGCAGGGGATATGAAAAACTGTTTTTT.

This clone has just one count. V and J are TRBV7-9 and TRBJ2-7, with 8 bases aligning to TRBD2. The CDR3 has 16 residues. Germline V gene data show CDR1 as SEHNR and CDR2 as FQNEAQ (reference sequence). Germline trimming cut 0 bases from V and 2 bases from J; bases unmatched to any gene: 6. As DNA, the CDR3 is TGTGCCAGCAGCTTAGCCTGGGGGCGGGAGGCCTACGAGCAGTACTTC. It translates to CASSLAWGREAYEQYF.

V and J are TRBV4-1 and TRBJ2-1; D not certain. V lost 1 base and J lost 3, with 13 bases in between. The germline gives CDR1 MGHRA, CDR2 YSYEKL. There are 16 residues in the CDR3. CDR3 sequence reads: CASSQVVGSSYNEQFF. The CDR3 region has the DNA TGCGCCAGCAGCCAAGTGGTCGGTAGTAGCTACAATGAGCAGTTCTTC.

V is TRBV2 and J is TRBJ2-5, with 8 bases fitting TRBD2. The CDR3 is made up of 15 amino acids. CDR1 SNHLY and CDR2 FYNNEI come from the germline V gene. V shed 4 bases and J 2 bases; nucleotides not matched to a gene: 6. The chain's CDR3 is CASSGGSGAQETQYF. DNA for the CDR3: TGTGCCAGCAGTGGCGGTAGCGGGGCGCAAGAGACCCAGTACTTC. Complete variable domain (other parts from reference TRBV2 and TRBJ2-5): EPEVTQTPSHQVTQMGQEVILRCVPISNHLYFYWYRQILGQKVEFLVSFYNNEISEKSEIFDDQFSVERPDGSNFTLKIRSTKLEDSAMYFCASSGGSGAQETQYFGPGTRLLVL.

The chain recombines TRBV6-6 with TRBJ2-2; D is undetermined. V was trimmed by 5 bases and J by 4 bases, leaving 14 bases between them. Looked up from germline, CDR1 is MNHNY and CDR2 is SVGAGI (reference sequence). CDR3 length equals 15 residues. The CDR3 nucleotides are TGTGCCAGCAGTCTAGACCTCTTCCCCACCGGGGAGCTGTTTTTT. Amino acid sequence: CASSLDLFPTGELFF.

The chain is built from TRBV7-9 and TRBJ1-2, with TRBD1 matching 7 bases. Germline V gene lookup returns CDR1 SEHNR and CDR2 FQNEAQ (reference sequence). V dropped 5 bases and J dropped 4; count of bases not matched to a gene: 4. The CDR3 sequence is 13 residues long. The CDR3 loop reads CASSHRGPYGYTF. The CDR3 region has the DNA TGTGCCAGCAGCCACAGGGGACCCTATGGCTACACCTTC.

The CDR3 sequence is CASSLGGGLETQYF. The CDR3 DNA reads as TGTGCCAGCAGTTTAGGTGGGGGCTTGGAGACCCAGTACTTC. The chain carries TRBV27 and TRBJ2-5, with D possibly matching TRBD1 (6 bases). The V gene's germline CDR1 is MNHEY and CDR2 SMNVEV (reference sequence). Trimming cost V 2 bases and J 5 bases, with 12 bases left between them. The CDR3 extends over 14 amino acids.

This sequence joins TRBV6-5 and TRBJ1-1; 9 nucleotides agree with TRBD1. Trimming took 1 base from V and 5 from J; bases not matched to a gene: 8. CDR1 is MNHEY, CDR2 SVGAGI, per germline. The CDR3 contains 16 residues. In DNA, the CDR3 is TGTGCCAGCAGTTACTACACCACAGGGGGCAAGACTGAAGCTTTCTTT. This gives the protein CASSYYTTGGKTEAFF.

The CDR3 bases are TGTGCCAGCAGCTTAGACAGGGGAGGTGGCGGCTACACCTTC. Amino acids: CASSLDRGGGGYTF. The V gene is TRBV5-6, the J gene TRBJ1-2; 8 positions match TRBD1. V dropped 2 bases and J dropped 8; count of bases not matched to a gene: 8. CDR1 SGHDT and CDR2 YYEEEE come from the germline V gene. The CDR3 is 14 residues long.

The chain combines TRBV11-2 with TRBJ2-7; 7 bases are shared with TRBD1. The CDR3 is 14 amino acids. The trim removed 5 bases at V and 2 bases at J, leaving 6 bases unmatched. The germline gives CDR1 SGHAT, CDR2 FQNNGV. The CDR3 here is CASSQTGAAYEQYF. Here the CDR3 DNA reads TGTGCCAGCAGCCAAACAGGGGCTGCCTACGAGCAGTACTTC. The complete variable domain, with remaining parts taken from reference TRBV11-2 and TRBJ2-7, reads EAGVAQSPRYKIIEKRQSVAFWCNPISGHATLYWYQQILGQGPKLLIQFQNNGVVDDSQLPKDRFSAERLKGVDSTLKIQPAKLEDSAVYLCASSQTGAAYEQYFGPGTRLTVT.

This clone is medium-sized. The chain's CDR3 is CASRPQGPHEQYF. In nucleotides, the CDR3 is TGTGCCAGCAGGCCACAGGGTCCCCACGAGCAGTACTTC. The chain has TRBV2 and TRBJ2-7, with D possibly being TRBD1 (6 bases). The CDR3 is 13 amino acids. V lost 6 bases to trimming and J lost 5 bases, with 14 bases between them. Germline lookup yields CDR1 SNHLY and CDR2 FYNNEI.

This clone was detected once. The genes are TRBV28 and TRBJ1-2; 7 bases are a match to TRBD1. V trimming: 5 bases; J trimming: 8 bases; junction bases outside the gene matches: 8. Germline values: CDR1 MDHEN, CDR2 SYDVKM. The CDR3 covers 13 residues. The CDR3 DNA reads as TGTGCCAGCAGTGACGCCGGGACAGAAGGCTACACCTTC. It yields the protein CASSDAGTEGYTF.